This T cell receptor (beta chain) was recovered during a study of shared clonotypes between healthy human individuals. Points from the study as a whole: Inspection by rarefaction showed sorted-subset sequencing to be incomplete despite large depth. A handful of donors held about 5% of naive CD4 clonotypes in common.

CDR3 length: 14 amino acids. Trimming removed 1 base at V and 6 bases at J, with 12 bases between. Germline values: CDR1 SGDLS, CDR2 YYNGEE. For every subset, genomic DNA was evenly distributed across several immunoSEQ plates. Sequencing used immunoSEQ multiplex PCR; TCRdb keeps in-frame clones, though not all of them. The sample holds about 1.5 million clones, 95% to 99% seen once. As concerns this clone: Antigen: not known.

The sequence came from a man aged 25 to 40 in good health. The material sequenced was naive CD4+ T cells sorted from blood. Subset specified: CD45RA+ positively selected. V and J are TRBV9 and TRBJ2-3; D is unclear. Here the CDR3 reads CASSVTSTADTQYF. As DNA, the CDR3 is TGTGCCAGCAGCGTAACCTCAACTGCTGATACGCAGTATTTT.